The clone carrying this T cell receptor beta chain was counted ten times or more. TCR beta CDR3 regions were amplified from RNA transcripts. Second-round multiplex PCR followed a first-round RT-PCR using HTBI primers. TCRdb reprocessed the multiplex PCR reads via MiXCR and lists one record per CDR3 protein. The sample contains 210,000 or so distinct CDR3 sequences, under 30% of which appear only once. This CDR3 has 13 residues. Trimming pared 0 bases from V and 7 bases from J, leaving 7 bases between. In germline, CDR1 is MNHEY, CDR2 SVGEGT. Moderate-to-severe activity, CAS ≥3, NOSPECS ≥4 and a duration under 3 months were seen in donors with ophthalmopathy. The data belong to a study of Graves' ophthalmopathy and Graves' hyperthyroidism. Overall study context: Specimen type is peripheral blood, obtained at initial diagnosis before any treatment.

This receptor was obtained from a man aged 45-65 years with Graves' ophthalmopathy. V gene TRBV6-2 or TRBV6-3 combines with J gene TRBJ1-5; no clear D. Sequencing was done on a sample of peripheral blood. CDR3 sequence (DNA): TGTGCCAGCAGTTACTCAGGGCGCCAGCCCCAGCATTTT. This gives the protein CASSYSGRQPQHF.